These T cell receptor beta chains were read from a single sample in a study of cytomegalovirus exposure and HLA in healthy donors. Using immunoSEQ multiplex PCR, the repertoire was profiled, and TCRdb retains in-frame clones only, with some absent. Here the sample spans 210,000 or so clones, approximately 85% being singletons. Input material: PBMCs. These receptors originate from a girl under 10 years old in good health and CMV-seronegative. The CDR3 runs from the conserved cysteine through the conserved F or W. The order of the fields is V gene, D gene, J gene, clone size, CDR3 protein, CDR3 DNA. A D gene is named only where the DNA matches it firmly. The size field is filled for only some rows; it gives once, few, many or a size class.

V: TRBV12-2; D: .; J: TRBJ1-2; size: .; CDR3: CASRLKGARGYGYTF; DNA: TGTGCAAGTCGCTTAAAAGGGGCAAGGGGCTATGGCTACACCTTC
V: TRBV7-9; D: TRBD1; J: TRBJ1-4; size: .; CDR3: CASSSSQGAGEKLFF; DNA: TGTGCCAGCAGCTCTTCACAGGGGGCGGGAGAAAAACTGTTTTTT
V: TRBV5-5; D: TRBD2; J: TRBJ2-7; size: .; CDR3: CASSFHPGLGSYEQYF; DNA: TGTGCCAGCAGCTTCCACCCGGGACTAGGGTCCTACGAGCAGTACTTC
V: TRBV7-6; D: TRBD1; J: TRBJ1-1; size: .; CDR3: CASSLSGQGNTEAFF; DNA: TGTGCCAGCAGCTTGTCCGGACAGGGGAACACTGAAGCTTTCTTT
V: TRBV25-1; D: TRBD2; J: TRBJ2-1; size: .; CDR3: CASSGTGTSGINEQFF; DNA: TGTGCCAGCAGTGGAACCGGGACTAGCGGGATCAATGAGCAGTTCTTC
V: TRBV12-5; D: .; J: TRBJ2-1; size: .; CDR3: CASGLSGSSYNEQFF; DNA: TGTGCTAGTGGTTTATCCGGGAGCTCCTACAATGAGCAGTTCTTC
V: TRBV28; D: TRBD2; J: TRBJ2-1; size: .; CDR3: CASSRPPHRWRGIEQFF; DNA: TGTGCCAGCAGCCGGCCCCCACATCGGTGGCGGGGGATTGAGCAGTTCTTC
V: TRBV7-2; D: .; J: TRBJ1-4; size: .; CDR3: CASSLGVEEKLFF; DNA: TGTGCCAGCAGCTTAGGAGTAGAGGAAAAACTGTTTTTT
V: TRBV2; D: .; J: TRBJ1-2; size: few; CDR3: CAIRDTDGNYGYTF; DNA: TGTGCCATAAGGGACACCGACGGAAACTATGGCTACACCTTC
V: TRBV6-5; D: TRBD2; J: TRBJ2-1; size: few; CDR3: CASSLLASYNEQFF; DNA: TGTGCCAGCAGTTTACTAGCGTCCTACAATGAGCAGTTCTTC
V: TRBV19; D: TRBD1; J: TRBJ2-7; size: .; CDR3: CASTGDRGHEQYF; DNA: TGTGCCAGTACCGGGGACAGGGGCCACGAGCAGTACTTC
V: TRBV19; D: .; J: TRBJ2-7; size: .; CDR3: CASSIGEQVYEQYF; DNA: TGTGCCAGTAGTATCGGCGAACAGGTCTACGAGCAGTACTTC
V: TRBV2; D: .; J: TRBJ1-5; size: once; CDR3: CASAGVSNQPQHF; DNA: TGTGCCAGCGCAGGGGTGAGCAATCAGCCCCAGCATTTT
V: TRBV2; D: .; J: TRBJ1-5; size: .; CDR3: CASTGHQDQPQHF; DNA: TGTGCCAGCACCGGACACCAGGATCAGCCCCAGCATTTT
V: TRBV6-6; D: .; J: TRBJ1-2; size: few; CDR3: CASNKGDGYTF; DNA: TGTGCCAGCAACAAGGGGGACGGCTACACCTTC
V: TRBV11-2; D: .; J: TRBJ1-3; size: .; CDR3: CASSHPRISGNTIYF; DNA: TGTGCCAGCAGTCACCCGCGGATCTCTGGAAACACCATATATTTT
V: TRBV30; D: .; J: TRBJ1-2; size: .; CDR3: CAWSVWRGGYTF; DNA: TGTGCCTGGAGTGTCTGGAGAGGCGGCTACACCTTC
V: TRBV18; D: TRBD1; J: TRBJ1-1; size: .; CDR3: CASLPTGDGSAFF; DNA: TGTGCCAGCTTGCCCACAGGGGACGGTAGTGCTTTCTTT
V: TRBV30; D: TRBD2; J: TRBJ2-2; size: .; CDR3: CAGIRGGGTGELFF; DNA: TGTGCCGGGATCCGGGGGGGCGGCACCGGGGAGCTGTTTTTT
V: TRBV7-9; D: TRBD2; J: TRBJ2-1; size: .; CDR3: CASSLAPGGWLDEQFF; DNA: TGTGCCAGCAGCTTAGCCCCCGGGGGGTGGCTGGATGAGCAGTTCTTC
V: TRBV29-1; D: TRBD2; J: TRBJ2-1; size: once; CDR3: CSVGWGLAGGNEQFF; DNA: TGCAGCGTTGGTTGGGGACTAGCGGGAGGCAATGAGCAGTTCTTC
V: TRBV7-9; D: TRBD1; J: TRBJ2-1; size: few; CDR3: CASSLAWTPGQGQFF; DNA: TGTGCCAGCAGCTTAGCGTGGACACCGGGACAGGGGCAGTTCTTC
V: TRBV6-1; D: TRBD2; J: TRBJ2-1; size: once; CDR3: CASSGGLAWNHEQFF; DNA: TGTGCCAGCAGTGGGGGACTAGCATGGAACCATGAGCAGTTCTTC
V: TRBV5-1; D: .; J: TRBJ2-2; size: .; CDR3: CASSLLIPGTNTGELFF; DNA: TGCGCCAGCAGCTTGTTAATCCCAGGGACGAACACCGGGGAGCTGTTTTTT
V: TRBV14; D: .; J: TRBJ2-7; size: .; CDR3: CASSQGLAYEQYF; DNA: TGTGCCAGCAGCCAAGGTTTAGCCTACGAGCAGTACTTC
V: TRBV4-1; D: .; J: TRBJ2-1; size: .; CDR3: CASSHGGQKFF; DNA: TGCGCCAGCAGCCATGGCGGACAGAAGTTCTTC
V: TRBV1; D: .; J: TRBJ2-1; size: .; CDR3: CTSSQQGSYNEQFF; DNA: TGCACCAGCAGCCAACAGGGGTCCTACAATGAGCAGTTCTTC
V: TRBV29-1; D: TRBD1; J: TRBJ2-7; size: .; CDR3: CSVRPGQGTHEQYF; DNA: TGCAGCGTAAGGCCGGGACAGGGTACCCACGAGCAGTACTTC
V: TRBV25-1; D: .; J: TRBJ1-6; size: few; CDR3: CASSEYSTGSGNSPLHF; DNA: TGTGCCAGCAGTGAATACTCGACAGGATCCGGGAATTCACCCCTCCACTTT
V: TRBV9; D: TRBD2; J: TRBJ2-1; size: .; CDR3: CASSVEGSGGNEQFF; DNA: TGTGCCAGCAGCGTAGAAGGTAGCGGGGGGAATGAGCAGTTCTTC
V: TRBV6-5; D: TRBD1; J: TRBJ1-2; size: .; CDR3: CASSYPLDRGRGYTF; DNA: TGTGCCAGCAGTTACCCGCTTGACAGGGGGCGAGGCTACACCTTC
V: TRBV5-6; D: TRBD2; J: TRBJ2-3; size: .; CDR3: CASSLEGSGVVDTQYF; DNA: TGTGCCAGCAGCTTGGAAGGTAGCGGGGTTGTGGATACGCAGTATTTT
V: TRBV28; D: TRBD2; J: TRBJ2-5; size: once; CDR3: CASSSPRRGGGMYQETQYF; DNA: TGTGCCAGCAGTTCGCCTCGGCGGGGGGGCGGCATGTACCAAGAGACCCAGTACTTC
V: TRBV30; D: .; J: TRBJ2-7; size: few; CDR3: CAWSVMWLGREQYF; DNA: TGTGCCTGGAGTGTAATGTGGCTAGGTCGGGAGCAGTACTTC
V: TRBV27; D: TRBD1; J: TRBJ1-2; size: .; CDR3: CASSRQGNYGYTF; DNA: TGTGCCAGCAGTCGACAGGGGAACTATGGCTACACCTTC
V: TRBV30; D: TRBD1; J: TRBJ1-6; size: .; CDR3: CAWRTGTGNSPLHF; DNA: TGTGCCTGGAGGACCGGGACAGGGAATTCACCCCTCCACTTT
V: TRBV7-2; D: TRBD1; J: TRBJ2-7; size: .; CDR3: CASSPGQGILEQYF; DNA: TGTGCCAGCAGCCCGGGACAGGGAATTCTCGAGCAGTACTTC
V: TRBV11-3; D: .; J: TRBJ1-6; size: .; CDR3: CASTRDRRGVSPLHF; DNA: TGTGCCAGCACCCGGGATCGTCGGGGGGTCTCACCCCTCCACTTT
V: TRBV30; D: .; J: TRBJ2-2; size: .; CDR3: CAWSGSNTGELFF; DNA: TGTGCCTGGAGTGGGAGCAACACCGGGGAGCTGTTTTTT
V: TRBV7-9; D: TRBD1; J: TRBJ1-3; size: few; CDR3: CASSWTGSTGNTIYF; DNA: TGTGCCAGCAGTTGGACAGGGAGCACTGGAAACACCATATATTTT
V: TRBV6-6; D: .; J: TRBJ2-1; size: .; CDR3: CASSYSTAYNEQFF; DNA: TGTGCCAGCAGTTACAGCACAGCCTACAATGAGCAGTTCTTC
V: TRBV19; D: .; J: TRBJ1-3; size: .; CDR3: CATAVTSGNTIYF; DNA: TGTGCCACCGCGGTGACCTCTGGAAACACCATATATTTT
V: TRBV11-2; D: .; J: TRBJ2-2; size: .; CDR3: CASSLVRGASGELFF; DNA: TGTGCCAGCAGCTTAGTCCGTGGGGCTTCCGGGGAGCTGTTTTTT
V: TRBV5-1; D: .; J: TRBJ2-7; size: .; CDR3: CASSLGGYFNEQYF; DNA: TGCGCCAGCAGCTTGGGAGGGTACTTCAACGAGCAGTACTTC
V: TRBV2; D: .; J: TRBJ1-1; size: .; CDR3: CASSGAEAFF; DNA: TGTGCCAGCAGCGGGGCTGAAGCTTTCTTT
V: TRBV30; D: .; J: TRBJ2-4; size: few; CDR3: CAWSVFWGVSKNIQYF; DNA: TGTGCCTGGAGTGTATTTTGGGGGGTCTCCAAAAACATTCAGTACTTC
V: TRBV6-1; D: TRBD2; J: TRBJ2-3; size: few; CDR3: CASSLGTTTDTQYF; DNA: TGTGCCAGCAGTTTGGGGACTACCACAGATACGCAGTATTTT
V: TRBV20-1; D: TRBD1; J: TRBJ1-2; size: .; CDR3: CSTGGFGYTF; DNA: TGCAGTACAGGGGGCTTTGGCTACACCTTC
V: TRBV6-5; D: .; J: TRBJ1-2; size: .; CDR3: CASSYSFEGGGEGYTF; DNA: TGTGCCAGCAGTTACTCCTTCGAGGGAGGGGGAGAGGGCTACACCTTC
V: TRBV10-3; D: TRBD1; J: TRBJ1-6; size: .; CDR3: CAISESGQGTYNSPLHF; DNA: TGTGCCATCAGTGAGTCGGGACAGGGGACCTATAATTCACCCCTCCACTTT
V: TRBV10-3; D: TRBD2; J: TRBJ2-2; size: .; CDR3: CAIRSGTVNTGELFF; DNA: TGTGCCATCAGAAGCGGGACGGTGAACACCGGGGAGCTGTTTTTT
V: TRBV30; D: .; J: TRBJ2-3; size: .; CDR3: CAWSVGGTDTQYF; DNA: TGTGCCTGGAGTGTAGGAGGGACAGATACGCAGTATTTT
V: TRBV18; D: .; J: TRBJ2-1; size: .; CDR3: CASSPLAPSSYNEQFF; DNA: TGTGCCAGCTCACCACTAGCACCGAGCTCCTACAATGAGCAGTTCTTC
V: TRBV4-2; D: .; J: TRBJ2-3; size: .; CDR3: CASSRLVGGATDTQYF; DNA: TGTGCCAGCAGCCGTTTGGTGGGGGGGGCGACAGATACGCAGTATTTT
V: TRBV4-1; D: TRBD2; J: TRBJ2-1; size: .; CDR3: CASSLGLAGYNEQFF; DNA: TGCGCCAGCAGTCTAGGACTAGCGGGTTACAATGAGCAGTTCTTC
V: TRBV30; D: .; J: TRBJ2-5; size: .; CDR3: CAWTPDSHQETQYF; DNA: TGTGCCTGGACCCCGGACAGCCACCAAGAGACCCAGTACTTC
V: TRBV30; D: TRBD1; J: TRBJ1-5; size: .; CDR3: CAWSADRVSQPQHF; DNA: TGTGCCTGGAGTGCTGACAGGGTTTCGCAGCCCCAGCATTTT
V: TRBV10-3; D: .; J: TRBJ1-6; size: .; CDR3: CAISERGDLSSSYNSPLHF; DNA: TGTGCCATCAGTGAACGGGGGGACTTATCGAGCTCCTATAATTCACCCCTCCACTTT
V: TRBV27; D: TRBD2; J: TRBJ2-3; size: .; CDR3: CASSTSGRSTDTQYF; DNA: TGTGCCAGCAGTACTAGCGGGAGAAGCACAGATACGCAGTATTTT